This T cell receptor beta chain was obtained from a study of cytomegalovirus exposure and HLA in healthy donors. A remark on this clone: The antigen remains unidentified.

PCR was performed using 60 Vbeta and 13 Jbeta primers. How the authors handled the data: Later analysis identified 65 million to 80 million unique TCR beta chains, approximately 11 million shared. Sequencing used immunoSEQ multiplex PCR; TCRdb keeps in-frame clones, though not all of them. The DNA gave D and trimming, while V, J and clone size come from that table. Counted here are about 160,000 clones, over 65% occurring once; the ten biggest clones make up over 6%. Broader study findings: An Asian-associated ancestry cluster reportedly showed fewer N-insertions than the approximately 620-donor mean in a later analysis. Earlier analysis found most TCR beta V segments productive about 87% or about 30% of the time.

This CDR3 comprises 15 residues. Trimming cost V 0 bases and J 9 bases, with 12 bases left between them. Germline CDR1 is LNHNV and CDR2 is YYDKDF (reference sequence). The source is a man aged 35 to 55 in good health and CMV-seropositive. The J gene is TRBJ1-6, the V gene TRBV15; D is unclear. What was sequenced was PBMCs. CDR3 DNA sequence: TGTGCCACCAGCAGAGAGAATTCTATTACTTCACCCCTCCACTTT. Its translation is CATSRENSITSPLHF.